This TCR beta chain was recovered during a study of blood T cell repertoires in COVID-19. Study in general: The United States, Italy and Spain supplied acute and convalescent COVID-19 samples. The cDNA or gDNA used as material had been derived from T cells, B-cell-depleted T cells, or PBMCs.

The V and J ends lost 7 bases and 0 bases respectively, with 9 bases between them. Germline CDR1 reads MDHEN; CDR2 reads SYDVKM. This CDR3 is built from 13 residues. Authors' processing steps: From reference gene primer amplification, estimates of nucleated cell counts were derived. TCRdb's table, derived via immunoSEQ multiplex PCR, lists solely in-frame clones and lacks some. That table is the source of V, J and clone size, and D and trimming were worked out from the DNA. The data hold some 99,000 clones, with around 80% observed a single time. This clone was detected once. The receptor was isolated from a woman of 80 years or more with active or convalescent COVID-19. The chain links TRBV28 to TRBJ2-5; D perhaps matches TRBD1 (5 bases). Sample: peripheral blood. CDR3 loop: CASTPGYQETQYF. Written as DNA, the CDR3 is TGTGCCAGCACCCCAGGGTACCAAGAGACCCAGTACTTC.